This T cell receptor beta chain was recovered during a study of control samples from healthy donors and cancer patients. Data came from immunoSEQ multiplex PCR; TCRdb stores just in-frame clones and leaves some out. The data show some 200,000 clones, with roughly 94% seen just once and approximately 1.5% held by the top ten. The V gene's germline CDR1 is SGHRS and CDR2 YFSETQ. There are 15 residues in the CDR3. The V gene lost 0 bases and the J gene lost 6 bases, with 12 bases spanning the gap. This clone came up once. J is TRBJ2-2 and V is TRBV5-1, with D unresolved. The sequencing input was blood. This TCR derives from a man between 45 and 60 years old in good health. CDR3: CASSLVLTGPGELFF. The CDR3 nucleotides read TGCGCCAGCAGCTTGGTGTTAACTGGTCCCGGGGAGCTGTTTTTT.